This TCR beta chain is drawn from a study of Tregs in tolerant kidney transplant recipients (dated by TCRdb to between 2017 and 2020). Describing the broader study: The transplants used related donors along with nonmyeloablative bone marrow transplantation, and in the human trials mixed chimerism was transient. Before combined kidney and bone marrow transplantation, this study identified donor-specific regulatory T cells using TCRbeta sequencing and then followed those same cells after transplant.

The time point label, as the study defines it: blood sample drawn before combined kidney and bone marrow transplant. Thawed PBMCs were FACS-sorted into unstimulated Tregs (CD4+CD25+CD127-), CD4+ non-Tregs (CD4+CD25-), CD4 cells and CD8 cells. The patients were a handful of recipients of combined kidney and bone marrow transplants from the ITN036ST trial, and samples were available only for these trial subjects. Healthy control blood was processed to PBMCs with a Ficoll density gradient and then cryopreserved, whereas patient PBMCs were collected both before and after transplant. About this clone itself: Its antigen target is currently unknown. The read is 3 residues too short to cover the CDR3 end, so that end is filled in from the germline J gene.

The CDR3 runs 13 residues from the cysteine to the phenylalanine. Sequencing covers 30 bases of the CDR3, shown here with the frame starting at base 1. Sequences MNHNS (CDR1) and SASEGT (CDR2) are obtained from the germline V gene. V and J are truncated by 4 bases and 8 bases respectively, leaving an intervening sequence of 11 bases. What the study reported, not specific to this receptor: Because the study included only a small number of patients, the results must be confirmed in larger populations and under other immunosuppression protocols. Expanding Tregs with activated donor B cells appeared to identify the most biologically relevant and donor-specific TCRbeta repertoire. Although technical replication error seemed to be minimal, the question of biological reproducibility was not addressed directly. Donor-specific Treg expansion was found to exceed global Treg expansion in tolerant patients, suggesting antigen-driven rather than nonspecific expansion. Because the PCR primers were changed over time for some patients, nucleotide-level comparison could not be performed across the samples from those patients.

Genomic DNA was extracted from sorted cells with the QIAGEN DNeasy Blood and Tissue Kit for TCRbeta CDR3 sequencing. High-throughput TCRbeta CDR3 sequencing was carried out commercially through immunoSEQ, with PCR amplification with bias correction and internal controls included. The authors' pipeline ran thus. Unique productive TCRbeta sequences were defined by CDR3 nucleotide sequence where primers matched, otherwise by CDR3 amino acid sequence with Vbeta and Jbeta genes. To correct for sorting error, sequences found in more than one sorted population at a frequency ratio of 2:1 or less were discarded, and the remaining shared sequences were assigned to the population with the higher frequency. Sequences were defined as donor-reactive when expanded at least 5-fold in CFSE-low cells versus unstimulated cells and present at a frequency of at least 0.01% in CFSE-low cells. Jensen-Shannon divergence calculated on the top 100 TCRbeta sequences ranked by frequency was used to measure repertoire divergence. For samples with multiple sequencing runs, sorting error was corrected in each run separately before the runs were combined. Not all clones reach the TCRdb copy of this immuneACCESS table, which keeps in-frame sequences only. Checked studies attribute under half of the gap to unresolved V genes and leave the rest unexplained. V and J calls and clone size come straight from that table; D and trimming were deduced from the DNA. The table kept for this sample lists about 48,000 clones. 0.85% of the sample lies in the top ten.

The sample here was CD4+ T cells from blood, taken before the transplant. This receptor was taken from a human donor who received a combined kidney and bone marrow transplant. In this chain, TRBV6-1 is recombined with TRBJ1-4; D gene: possibly TRBD1, on 6 matching bases. The part of the CDR3 DNA that was read is TGTGCCAGCAGTGTGGCAGGGGTGGAAAAA. It specifies CASSVAGVEK. In full, the CDR3 reads CASSVAGVEKLFF.